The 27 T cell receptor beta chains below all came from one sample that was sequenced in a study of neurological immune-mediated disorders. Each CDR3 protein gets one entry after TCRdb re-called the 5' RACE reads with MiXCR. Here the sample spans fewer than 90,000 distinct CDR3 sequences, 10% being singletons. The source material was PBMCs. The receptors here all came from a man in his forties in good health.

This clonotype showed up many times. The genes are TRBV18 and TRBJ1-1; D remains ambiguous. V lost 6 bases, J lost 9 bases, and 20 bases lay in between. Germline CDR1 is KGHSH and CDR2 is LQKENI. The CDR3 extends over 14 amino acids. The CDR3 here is CASSPSYQPTQAFF. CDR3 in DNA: TGTGCCAGCTCCCCTTCGTATCAGCCGACCCAAGCTTTCTTT.

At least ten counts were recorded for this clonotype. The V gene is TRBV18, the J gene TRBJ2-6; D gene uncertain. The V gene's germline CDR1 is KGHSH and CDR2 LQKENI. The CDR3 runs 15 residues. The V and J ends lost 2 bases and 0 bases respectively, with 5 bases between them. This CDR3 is CASSPRASGANVLTF. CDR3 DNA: TGTGCCAGCTCACCAAGGGCCTCTGGGGCCAACGTCCTGACTTTC.

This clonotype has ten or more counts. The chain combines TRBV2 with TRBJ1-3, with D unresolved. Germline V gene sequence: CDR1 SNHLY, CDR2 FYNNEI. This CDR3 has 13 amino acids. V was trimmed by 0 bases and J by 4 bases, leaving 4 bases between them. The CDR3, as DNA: TGTGCCAGCAGTGAAGCACAGGGAAACACCATATATTTT. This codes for CASSEAQGNTIYF. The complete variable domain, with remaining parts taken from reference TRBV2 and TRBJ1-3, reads EPEVTQTPSHQVTQMGQEVILRCVPISNHLYFYWYRQILGQKVEFLVSFYNNEISEKSEIFDDQFSVERPDGSNFTLKIRSTKLEDSAMYFCASSEAQGNTIYFGEGSWLTVV.

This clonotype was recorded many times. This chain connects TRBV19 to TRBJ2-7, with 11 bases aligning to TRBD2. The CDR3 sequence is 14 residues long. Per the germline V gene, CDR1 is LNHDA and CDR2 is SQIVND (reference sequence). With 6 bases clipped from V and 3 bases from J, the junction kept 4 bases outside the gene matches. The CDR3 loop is CASSPGTSGYEQYF. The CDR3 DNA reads TGTGCCAGTAGCCCTGGGACTAGCGGCTACGAGCAGTACTTC.

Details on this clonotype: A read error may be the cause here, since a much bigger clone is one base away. The CDR3 nucleotides are TGCGCCAGCAGCATACGACAGGGGTATAATTCACCCCTCCACTTT. As protein: CASSIRQGYNSPLHF. The rearrangement links TRBV5-1 to TRBJ1-6, with 8 positions matching TRBD1. The CDR3 consists of 15 residues. Germline loops: CDR1 SGHRS, CDR2 YFSETQ. Losses at the gene ends were 4 bases for V and 4 bases for J; bases not matched to a gene: 4.

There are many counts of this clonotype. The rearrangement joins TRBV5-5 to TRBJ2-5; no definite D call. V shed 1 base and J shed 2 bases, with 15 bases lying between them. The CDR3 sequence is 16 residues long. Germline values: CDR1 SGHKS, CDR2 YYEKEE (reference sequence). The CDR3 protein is CASSLLLGRSQETQYF. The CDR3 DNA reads TGTGCCAGCAGCTTGTTACTGGGAAGGAGTCAAGAGACCCAGTACTTC.

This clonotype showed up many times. The CDR3 sequence: CSASRGRGNTIYF. The DNA of the CDR3 is TGCAGTGCTAGTCGAGGCAGGGGAAACACCATATATTTT. The rearrangement uses TRBV20-1 and TRBJ1-3; D remains unclear. This CDR3 region has 13 residues. Germline CDR1 reads DFQATT; CDR2 reads SNEGSKA (reference sequence). Between the trimmed V and J ends, which lost 3 bases and 4 bases, there was a span of 10 bases.

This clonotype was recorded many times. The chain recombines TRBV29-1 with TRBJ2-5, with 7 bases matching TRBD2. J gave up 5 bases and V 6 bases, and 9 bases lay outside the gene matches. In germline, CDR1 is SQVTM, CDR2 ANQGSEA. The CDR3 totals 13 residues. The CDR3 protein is CSVLTSVGETQYF. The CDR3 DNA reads TGCAGCGTCCTTACTAGCGTCGGGGAGACCCAGTACTTC.

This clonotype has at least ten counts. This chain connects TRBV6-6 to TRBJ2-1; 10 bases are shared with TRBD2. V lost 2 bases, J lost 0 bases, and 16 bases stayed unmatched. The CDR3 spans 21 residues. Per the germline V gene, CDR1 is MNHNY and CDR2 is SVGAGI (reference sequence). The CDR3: CASSYPLGGQRGGSSYNEQFF. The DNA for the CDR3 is TGTGCCAGCAGTTACCCCCTGGGGGGGCAGCGGGGGGGTAGCTCCTACAATGAGCAGTTCTTC.

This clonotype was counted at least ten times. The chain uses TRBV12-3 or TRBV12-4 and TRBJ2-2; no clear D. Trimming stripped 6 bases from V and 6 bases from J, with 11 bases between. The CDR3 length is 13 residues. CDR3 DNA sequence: TGTGCCAGCAGCTCGAACATGGCCGGGGAGCTGTTTTTT. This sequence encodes CASSSNMAGELFF.

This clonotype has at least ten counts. Here the CDR3 DNA reads TGTGCCAGCAGCTTAGGTACTGGAAAACTGTTTTTT. Protein: CASSLGTGKLFF. The V and J genes are TRBV11-2 and TRBJ1-4; D call uncertain. Trimming removed 1 base from V and 10 bases from J, with 7 bases in between. Germline CDR1 SGHAT, CDR2 FQNNGV. The CDR3 runs 12 residues.

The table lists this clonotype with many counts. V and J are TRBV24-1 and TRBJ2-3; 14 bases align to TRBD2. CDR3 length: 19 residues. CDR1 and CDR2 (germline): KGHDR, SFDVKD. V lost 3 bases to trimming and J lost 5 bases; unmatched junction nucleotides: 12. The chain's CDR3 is CATSDGSGLAGVSGDTQYF. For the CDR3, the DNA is TGTGCCACCAGTGATGGTTCGGGACTAGCGGGAGTTAGCGGAGATACGCAGTATTTT.

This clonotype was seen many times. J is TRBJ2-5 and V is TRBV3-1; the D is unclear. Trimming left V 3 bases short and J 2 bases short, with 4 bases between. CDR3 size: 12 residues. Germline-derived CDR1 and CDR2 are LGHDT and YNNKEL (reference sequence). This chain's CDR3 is CASSHQQETQYF. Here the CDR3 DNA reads TGTGCCAGCAGCCACCAACAAGAGACCCAGTACTTC.

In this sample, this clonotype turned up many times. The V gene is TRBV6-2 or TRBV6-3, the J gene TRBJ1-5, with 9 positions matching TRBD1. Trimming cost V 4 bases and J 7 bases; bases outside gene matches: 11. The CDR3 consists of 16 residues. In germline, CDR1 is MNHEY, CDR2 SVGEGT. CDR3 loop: CASSSHGTGWVQPQHF. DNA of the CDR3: TGTGCCAGCAGTTCCCACGGGACAGGGTGGGTCCAGCCCCAGCATTTT.

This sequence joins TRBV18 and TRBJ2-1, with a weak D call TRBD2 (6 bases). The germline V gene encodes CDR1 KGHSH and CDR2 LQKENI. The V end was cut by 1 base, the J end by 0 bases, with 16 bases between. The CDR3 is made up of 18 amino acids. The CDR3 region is CASSPRLSDGSSYNEQFF. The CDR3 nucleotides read TGTGCCAGCTCACCACGACTCTCGGACGGGAGCTCCTACAATGAGCAGTTCTTC.

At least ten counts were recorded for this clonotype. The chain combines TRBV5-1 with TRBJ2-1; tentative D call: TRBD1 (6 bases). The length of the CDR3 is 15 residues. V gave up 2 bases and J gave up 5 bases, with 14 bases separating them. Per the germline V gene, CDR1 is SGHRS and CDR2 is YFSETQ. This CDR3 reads CASSLHRVEDNEQFF. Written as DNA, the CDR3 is TGCGCCAGCAGCTTACACAGGGTAGAAGACAATGAGCAGTTCTTC.

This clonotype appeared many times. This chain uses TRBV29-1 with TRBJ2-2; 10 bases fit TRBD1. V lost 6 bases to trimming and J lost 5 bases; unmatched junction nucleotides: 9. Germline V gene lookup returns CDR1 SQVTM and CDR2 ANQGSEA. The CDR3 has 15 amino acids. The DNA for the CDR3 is TGCAGCGTCACCCCGGGACAGGGGATTACCGGGGAGCTGTTTTTT. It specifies CSVTPGQGITGELFF.

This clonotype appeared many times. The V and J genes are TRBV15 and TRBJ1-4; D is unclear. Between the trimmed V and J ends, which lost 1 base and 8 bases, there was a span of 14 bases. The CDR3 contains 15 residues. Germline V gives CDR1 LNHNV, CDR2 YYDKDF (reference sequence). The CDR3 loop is CATSRAYSSAEKLFF. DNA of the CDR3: TGTGCCACCAGCAGAGCTTATTCAAGCGCCGAAAAACTGTTTTTT.

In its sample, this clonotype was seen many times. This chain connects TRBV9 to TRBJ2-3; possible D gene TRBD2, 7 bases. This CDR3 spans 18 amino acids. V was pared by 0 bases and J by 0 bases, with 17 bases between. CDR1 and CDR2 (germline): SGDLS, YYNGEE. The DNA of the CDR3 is TGTGCCAGCAGCGTAGCTACGGCGGGGGCCACTAGCACAGATACGCAGTATTTT. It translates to CASSVATAGATSTDTQYF.

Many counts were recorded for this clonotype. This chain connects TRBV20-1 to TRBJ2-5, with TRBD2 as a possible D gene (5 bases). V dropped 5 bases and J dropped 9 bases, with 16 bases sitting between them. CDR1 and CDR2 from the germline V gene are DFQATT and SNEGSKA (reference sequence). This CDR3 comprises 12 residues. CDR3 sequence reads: CSAPQSVGAQYF. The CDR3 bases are TGCAGTGCTCCCCAATCGGTCGGGGCCCAGTACTTC.

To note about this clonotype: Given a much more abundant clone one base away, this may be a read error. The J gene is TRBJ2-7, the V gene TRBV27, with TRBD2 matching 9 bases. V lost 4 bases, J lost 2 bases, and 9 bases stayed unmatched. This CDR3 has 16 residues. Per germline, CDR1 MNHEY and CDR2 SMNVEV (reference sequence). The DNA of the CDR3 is TGTGCCAGCAGTTCTTGGGGCGGCGGGGGGGCCTACGAGCAGTACTTC. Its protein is CASSSWGGGGAYEQYF.

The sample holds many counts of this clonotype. The chain's CDR3 is CASSFNPGTGNTEAFF. The CDR3 DNA is TGCGCCAGCAGTTTTAACCCCGGGACAGGAAACACTGAAGCTTTCTTT. This rearrangement joins TRBV5-1 to TRBJ1-1; the match to TRBD1 covers 8 bases. The CDR3 sequence is 16 residues long. V lost 5 bases, J lost 2 bases, and 11 bases stayed unmatched. Germline CDR1 is SGHRS and CDR2 is YFSETQ.

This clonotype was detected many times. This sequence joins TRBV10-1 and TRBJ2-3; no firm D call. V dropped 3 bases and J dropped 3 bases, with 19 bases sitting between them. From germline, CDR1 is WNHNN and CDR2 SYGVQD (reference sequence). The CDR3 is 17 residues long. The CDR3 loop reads CASSDGRQPPFTDTQYF. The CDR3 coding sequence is TGCGCCAGCAGTGATGGACGCCAACCTCCCTTTACAGATACGCAGTATTTT.

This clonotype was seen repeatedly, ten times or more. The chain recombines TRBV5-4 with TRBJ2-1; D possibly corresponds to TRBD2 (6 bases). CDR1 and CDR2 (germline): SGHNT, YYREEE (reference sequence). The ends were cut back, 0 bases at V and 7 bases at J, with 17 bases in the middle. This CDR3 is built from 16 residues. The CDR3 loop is CASSLEYGSQRNEQFF. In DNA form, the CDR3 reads TGTGCCAGCAGCTTGGAGTACGGGAGCCAGAGGAATGAGCAGTTCTTC.

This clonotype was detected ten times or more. The CDR3: CASSVSLAQETQYF. CDR3 nucleotides: TGTGCCAGCAGCGTATCCCTAGCGCAAGAGACCCAGTACTTC. The chain is built from TRBV9 and TRBJ2-5; perhaps TRBD2 as D (6 bases). Trimming cost V 1 base and J 2 bases, with 9 bases left between them. Germline CDR1 and CDR2: SGDLS and YYNGEE. The CDR3 contains 14 residues.

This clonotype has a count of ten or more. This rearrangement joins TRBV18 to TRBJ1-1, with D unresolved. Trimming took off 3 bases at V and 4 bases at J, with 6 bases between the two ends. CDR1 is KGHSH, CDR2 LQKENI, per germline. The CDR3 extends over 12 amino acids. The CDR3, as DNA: TGTGCCAGCTCACCGAGGATCACTGAAGCTTTCTTT. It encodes CASSPRITEAFF.

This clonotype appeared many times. The CDR3 region has the DNA TGCAGCGTTGAAGATCTGCCAGGATCAATCTCTGGGGCCAACGTCCTGACTTTC. Translating gives CSVEDLPGSISGANVLTF. The chain has TRBV29-1 and TRBJ2-6; no clear D gene. V shed 0 bases and J shed 0 bases, with 15 bases lying between them. CDR1 and CDR2 (germline): SQVTM, ANQGSEA. This CDR3 has 18 residues.